These 15 T cell receptor beta chains were all obtained from the same sample, sequenced in a study of blood T cell repertoires in COVID-19. Data came from immunoSEQ multiplex PCR; TCRdb stores just in-frame clones and leaves some out. The profile covers 84,000 or so clones, with roughly four fifths appearing a single time and roughly 1.2% taken by the ten largest. The sample taken for sequencing was peripheral blood. The source of these receptors is an elderly woman with acute or convalescent COVID-19.

This clone was seen a few times. J is TRBJ2-7 and V is TRBV6-5; a weak D match, TRBD1 (5 bases). V lost 5 bases and J lost 2, with 13 bases in between. The CDR3 consists of 14 residues. Germline V gives CDR1 MNHEY, CDR2 SVGAGI. CDR3 DNA: TGTGCCAGCAGTCCACAGGACACCACCTACGAGCAGTACTTC. Translated: CASSPQDTTYEQYF.

The V gene is TRBV11-3, the J gene TRBJ1-3, with D tentatively TRBD1 (5 bases). The CDR3 contains 13 residues. Trimming stripped 5 bases from V and 2 bases from J, with 7 bases between. From germline, CDR1 is SGHNT and CDR2 YENEEA. The CDR3 nucleotides are TGTGCCAGCAGCGGGGGGGCTGGAAACACCATATATTTT. Translation: CASSGGAGNTIYF.

This sequence joins TRBV25-1 and TRBJ1-1, with 8 positions matching TRBD1. The CDR3 is 12 residues long. The germline gives CDR1 MGHDK, CDR2 SYGVNS. The trim removed 8 bases at V and 11 bases at J, leaving 10 bases unmatched. The CDR3 coding sequence is TGTGCCAGCGGAAGACAGGGGACGGCGGCTTTCTTT. It encodes CASGRQGTAAFF.

V gene TRBV20-1 combines with J gene TRBJ1-4, with D hard to call. Germline values: CDR1 DFQATT, CDR2 SNEGSKA (reference sequence). The CDR3 runs to 11 residues. The CDR3 sequence is CSRVINEKLFF. The CDR3 DNA follows: TGCAGCCGGGTTATTAATGAAAAACTGTTTTTT.

The J gene is TRBJ1-1, the V gene TRBV2; TRBD1 aligns across 10 bases. CDR3 length: 14 amino acids. Per germline, CDR1 SNHLY and CDR2 FYNNEI. Trimming removed 6 bases from V and 6 bases from J; junction bases left unmatched: 7. The CDR3 loop is CASSPGTGDPEAFF. CDR3 coding DNA: TGTGCCAGCAGCCCCGGGACAGGGGACCCTGAAGCTTTCTTT.

This clone was detected once. This chain links TRBV28 with TRBJ1-4, with no clear D. Trimming cost V 3 bases and J 10 bases, with 15 bases left between them. The CDR3 has 14 amino acids. In germline, CDR1 is MDHEN, CDR2 SYDVKM. In DNA, the CDR3 is TGTGCCAGCAGTTTGGGTATTGATGCAGGAAAACTGTTTTTT. This codes for CASSLGIDAGKLFF.

This chain joins TRBV5-4 and TRBJ2-7, with 7 bases that match TRBD1. Germline V gene lookup returns CDR1 SGHNT and CDR2 YYREEE (reference sequence). CDR3 length: 16 residues. The trim removed 3 bases at V and 0 bases at J, leaving 9 bases unmatched. CDR3 protein: CASSSGTAHSSYEQYF. The DNA of the CDR3 is TGTGCCAGCAGCTCTGGGACAGCTCACAGCTCCTACGAGCAGTACTTC. Variable domain in full (rest from reference TRBV5-4 and TRBJ2-7): ETGVTQSPTHLIKTRGQQVTLRCSSQSGHNTVSWYQQALGQGPQFIFQYYREEENGRGNFPPRFSGLQFPNYSSELNVNALELDDSALYLCASSSGTAHSSYEQYFGPGTRLTVT.

This clone has only a few counts. This chain joins TRBV6-5 and TRBJ2-7, with a possible D match to TRBD2 (6 bases). Germline CDR1 and CDR2: MNHEY and SVGAGI. V dropped 7 bases and J dropped 4 bases, with 20 bases sitting between them. The CDR3 is made up of 15 amino acids. CDR3 region: CASNPNPNAGYEQYF. In nucleotides, the CDR3 is TGTGCCAGCAATCCGAACCCCAACGCGGGGTACGAGCAGTACTTC.

CDR3 nucleotide sequence: TGTGCCAGCTCAACTTGGGACAGGGGGCCAGTGATACCTTTCTTT. Residues: CASSTWDRGPVIPFF. The chain uses TRBV18 and TRBJ1-1; 12 positions match TRBD1. V shed 5 bases, J shed 12 bases, and the junction held 13 bases outside the gene matches. The CDR3 sequence is 15 residues long. Germline V gene sequence: CDR1 KGHSH, CDR2 LQKENI.

This clone was counted once. This rearrangement joins TRBV20-1 to TRBJ2-5; tentatively, D is TRBD2 (6 bases). The CDR3 is 12 residues long. V dropped 3 bases and J dropped 5 bases, with 10 bases sitting between them. CDR1 and CDR2 (germline): DFQATT, SNEGSKA (reference sequence). The CDR3: CSASLAKETQYF. The CDR3 nucleotides read TGCAGTGCTAGTCTAGCGAAGGAGACCCAGTACTTC.

The chain employs TRBV7-9 and TRBJ2-3, with 9 bases identical to TRBD2. The CDR3 sequence is 15 residues long. From germline, CDR1 is SEHNR and CDR2 FQNEAQ (reference sequence). V lost 2 bases to trimming and J lost 3 bases; unmatched junction nucleotides: 3. The CDR3 loop is CASSLTSGQTDTQYF. The CDR3 nucleotides read TGTGCCAGCAGCTTAACTAGCGGGCAAACAGATACGCAGTATTTT.

The chain uses TRBV12-3 or TRBV12-4 and TRBJ2-5, with D possibly TRBD1 on 6 matching bases. V was pared by 5 bases and J by 4 bases, with 8 bases between. The length of the CDR3 is 12 residues. The CDR3 DNA follows: TGTGCCAGCAGTCCACAGGGAGAGACCCAGTACTTC. It encodes CASSPQGETQYF.

J is TRBJ1-5 and V is TRBV5-1; the match to TRBD1 covers 9 bases. In germline, CDR1 is SGHRS, CDR2 YFSETQ. This CDR3 contains 14 residues. The ends lost 4 bases at V and 4 bases at J; junction bases unmatched: 3. The CDR3 here is CASSPTGGNQPQHF. The CDR3 nucleotides are TGCGCCAGCAGCCCGACAGGGGGAAATCAGCCCCAGCATTTT.

The genes are TRBV3-1 (or the pseudogene TRBV3-2) and TRBJ2-7; D possibly corresponds to TRBD1 (6 bases). This CDR3 is built from 13 residues. The V gene lost 1 base and the J gene lost 12 bases, with 16 bases spanning the gap. The germline gives CDR1 LGHDT, CDR2 YNNKEL (reference sequence). This CDR3 reads CASSQGFDTGSYF. CDR3 DNA: TGTGCCAGCAGCCAAGGGTTCGATACAGGGTCGTACTTC.

Here the CDR3 reads CASSLLDSYGYTF. Written as DNA, the CDR3 is TGTGCCAGCAGCTTACTAGACTCCTATGGCTACACCTTC. The genes are TRBV7-2 and TRBJ1-2; no clear D gene. Germline V CDR1 and CDR2: SGHTA, FQGNSA. The V and J ends lost 2 bases and 4 bases respectively, with 8 bases between them. The CDR3 sequence is 13 residues long.